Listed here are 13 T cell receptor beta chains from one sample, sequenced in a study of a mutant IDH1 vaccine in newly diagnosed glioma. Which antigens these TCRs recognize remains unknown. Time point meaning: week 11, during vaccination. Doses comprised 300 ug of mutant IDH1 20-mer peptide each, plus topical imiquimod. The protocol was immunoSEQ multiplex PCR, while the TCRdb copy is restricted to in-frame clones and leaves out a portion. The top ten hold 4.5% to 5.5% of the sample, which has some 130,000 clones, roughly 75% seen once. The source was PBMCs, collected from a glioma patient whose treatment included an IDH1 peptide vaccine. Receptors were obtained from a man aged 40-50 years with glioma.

CDR3 sequence reads: CASSGDRVNRPQHF. Here the CDR3 DNA reads TGCGCCAGCAGTGGGGACAGGGTTAACCGGCCCCAGCATTTT. The V call is TRBV10-1, the J call TRBJ1-5; 9 bases are shared with TRBD1. The CDR3 runs 14 residues. J was trimmed by 9 bases and V by 4 bases; bases with no gene match: 7. In germline, CDR1 is WNHNN, CDR2 SYGVQD (reference sequence).

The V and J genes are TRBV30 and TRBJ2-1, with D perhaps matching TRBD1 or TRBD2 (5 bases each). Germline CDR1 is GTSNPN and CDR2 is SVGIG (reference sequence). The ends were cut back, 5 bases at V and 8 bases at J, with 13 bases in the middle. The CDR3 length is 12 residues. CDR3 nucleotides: TGTGCCTGGTCTGGAGTGGGGGATGAGCAGTTCTTC. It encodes CAWSGVGDEQFF.

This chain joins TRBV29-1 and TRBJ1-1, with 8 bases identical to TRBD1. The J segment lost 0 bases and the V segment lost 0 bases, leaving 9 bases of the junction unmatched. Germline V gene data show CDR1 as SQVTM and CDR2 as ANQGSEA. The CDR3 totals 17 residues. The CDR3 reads CSVEDSGRGLLNTEAFF. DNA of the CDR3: TGCAGCGTTGAAGATAGTGGCAGGGGGCTGCTGAACACTGAAGCTTTCTTT.

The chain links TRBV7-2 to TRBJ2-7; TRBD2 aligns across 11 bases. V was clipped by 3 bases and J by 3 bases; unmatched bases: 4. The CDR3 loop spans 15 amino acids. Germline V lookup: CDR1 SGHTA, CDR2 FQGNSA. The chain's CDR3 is CASSFTSGSFYEQYF. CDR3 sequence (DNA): TGTGCCAGCAGCTTTACTAGCGGGAGCTTCTACGAGCAGTACTTC.

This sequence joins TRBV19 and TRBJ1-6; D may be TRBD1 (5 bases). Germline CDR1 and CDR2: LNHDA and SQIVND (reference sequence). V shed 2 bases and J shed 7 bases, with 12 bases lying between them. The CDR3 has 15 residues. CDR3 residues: CASSILWGKNSPLHF. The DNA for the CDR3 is TGTGCCAGTAGTATACTGTGGGGGAAGAATTCACCCCTCCACTTT. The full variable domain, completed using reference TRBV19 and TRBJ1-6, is DGGITQSPKYLFRKEGQNVTLSCEQNLNHDAMYWYRQDPGQGLRLIYYSQIVNDFQKGDIAEGYSVSREKKESFPLTVTSAQKNPTAFYLCASSILWGKNSPLHFGNGTRLTVT.

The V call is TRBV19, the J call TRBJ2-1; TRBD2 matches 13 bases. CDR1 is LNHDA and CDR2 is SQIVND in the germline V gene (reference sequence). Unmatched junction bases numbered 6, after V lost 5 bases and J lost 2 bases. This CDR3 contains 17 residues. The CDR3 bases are TGTGCCAGTAGTCCAGGGACTAGCGGGATTCCCTACAATGAGCAGTTCTTC. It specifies CASSPGTSGIPYNEQFF.

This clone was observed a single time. The CDR3 loop reads CASSVRQADTQYF. In DNA form, the CDR3 reads TGTGCCAGCAGCGTTCGACAGGCAGATACGCAGTATTTT. The chain uses TRBV7-2 and TRBJ2-3; a weak D match, TRBD1 (6 bases). The CDR3 covers 13 residues. Germline V CDR1 and CDR2: SGHTA, FQGNSA. Trimming pared 5 bases from V and 4 bases from J, leaving 10 bases between.

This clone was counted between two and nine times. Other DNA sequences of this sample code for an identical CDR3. The CDR3 sequence: CASSPDRVNTEAFF. The CDR3 bases are TGCGCCAGCAGCCCGGACAGGGTGAACACTGAAGCTTTCTTT. The chain carries TRBV5-1 and TRBJ1-1; 8 bases agree with TRBD1. V lost 4 bases and J lost 0; bases outside the gene matches: 2. This CDR3 has 14 residues. Germline lookup yields CDR1 SGHRS and CDR2 YFSETQ.

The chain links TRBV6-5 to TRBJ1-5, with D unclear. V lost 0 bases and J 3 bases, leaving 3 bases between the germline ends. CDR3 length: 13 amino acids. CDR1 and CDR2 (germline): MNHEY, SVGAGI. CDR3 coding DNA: TGTGCCAGCAGTTACTCGGACAATCAGCCCCAGCATTTT. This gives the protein CASSYSDNQPQHF.

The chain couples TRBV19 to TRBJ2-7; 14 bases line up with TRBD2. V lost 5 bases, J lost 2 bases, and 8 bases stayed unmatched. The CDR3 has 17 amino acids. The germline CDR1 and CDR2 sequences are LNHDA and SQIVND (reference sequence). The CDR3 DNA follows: TGTGCCAGTAGTTTTTCACCGGGACTAGCGGGAGCCTACGAGCAGTACTTC. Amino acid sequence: CASSFSPGLAGAYEQYF. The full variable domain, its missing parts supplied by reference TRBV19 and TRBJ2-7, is DGGITQSPKYLFRKEGQNVTLSCEQNLNHDAMYWYRQDPGQGLRLIYYSQIVNDFQKGDIAEGYSVSREKKESFPLTVTSAQKNPTAFYLCASSFSPGLAGAYEQYFGPGTRLTVT.

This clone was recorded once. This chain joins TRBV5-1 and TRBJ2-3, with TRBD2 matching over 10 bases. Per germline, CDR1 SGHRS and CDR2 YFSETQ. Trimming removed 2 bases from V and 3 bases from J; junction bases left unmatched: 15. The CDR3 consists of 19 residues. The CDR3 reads CASSLSGIFPSGSTDTQYF. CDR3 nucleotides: TGCGCCAGCAGCTTATCAGGGATTTTTCCTAGCGGGAGTACAGATACGCAGTATTTT.

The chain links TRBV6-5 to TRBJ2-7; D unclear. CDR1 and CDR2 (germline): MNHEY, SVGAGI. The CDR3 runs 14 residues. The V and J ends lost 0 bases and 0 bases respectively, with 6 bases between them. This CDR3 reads CASSYSRSSYEQYF. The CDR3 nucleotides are TGTGCCAGCAGTTACTCGAGGAGCTCCTACGAGCAGTACTTC.

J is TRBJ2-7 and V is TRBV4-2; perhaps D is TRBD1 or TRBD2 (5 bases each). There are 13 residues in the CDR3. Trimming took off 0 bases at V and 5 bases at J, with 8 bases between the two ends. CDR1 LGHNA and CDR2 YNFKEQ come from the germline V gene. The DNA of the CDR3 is TGTGCCAGCAGCCAAGAATCGGGACACGAGCAGTACTTC. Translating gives CASSQESGHEQYF.